The 32 T cell receptor beta chains given below trace back to one sample, sequenced in a study of blood T cell repertoires in COVID-19. TCRdb keeps only in-frame clones here, not all; method: immunoSEQ multiplex PCR. The table has roughly 290,000 clones, 70% to 90% seen once. The specimen was peripheral blood. The source of these receptors is a woman aged 50 to 60 with active or convalescent COVID-19.

This clone was seen a handful of times. The chain links TRBV28 to TRBJ1-6; a possible D gene is TRBD1 (5 bases). The CDR3 consists of 15 residues. The germline V and J ends were trimmed by 7 bases and 7 bases, with 17 bases remaining between them. Germline V lookup: CDR1 MDHEN, CDR2 SYDVKM. The CDR3, as DNA: TGTGCCAGCATGGCGCCCGGAAAGGGGAATTCACCCCTCCACTTT. Its protein product is CASMAPGKGNSPLHF. Full variable domain (missing parts from reference TRBV28 and TRBJ1-6): DVKVTQSSRYLVKRTGEKVFLECVQDMDHENMFWYRQDPGLGLRLIYFSYDVKMKEKGDIPEGYSVSREKKERFSLILESASTNQTSMYLCASMAPGKGNSPLHFGNGTRLTVT.

The chain combines TRBV5-4 with TRBJ2-7; TRBD2 matches 7 bases. Germline trimming cut 0 bases from V and 3 bases from J; bases unmatched to any gene: 3. Looked up from germline, CDR1 is SGHNT and CDR2 is YYREEE (reference sequence). The CDR3 length is 14 residues. The CDR3 loop is CASSLGGGSYEQYF. CDR3 nucleotides: TGTGCCAGCAGCTTGGGCGGCGGGAGCTACGAGCAGTACTTC.

V is TRBV28 and J is TRBJ1-1, with 7 bases that match TRBD1. Germline values: CDR1 MDHEN, CDR2 SYDVKM. J gave up 8 bases and V 6 bases, and 6 bases lay outside the gene matches. The CDR3 runs 12 residues. This chain's CDR3 is CASSSGQVEAFF. The DNA of the CDR3 is TGTGCCAGCAGCTCAGGACAGGTCGAAGCTTTCTTT.

With regard to this clone: An end of the junction differs from the germline gene, which may be a read error. The V and J genes are TRBV5-5 and TRBJ1-1; 7 nucleotides line up with TRBD1. Germline V gene sequence: CDR1 SGHKS, CDR2 YYEKEE (reference sequence). The CDR3 runs 15 residues. The CDR3 region is CASRYEGALNTEAFF. CDR3 sequence (DNA): TGTGCCAGCAGGTATGAGGGGGCCCTGAATACTGAAGCTTTCTTT.

CDR3 protein: CASSLAGTAGELFF. CDR3 bases: TGTGCCAGCAGCTTAGCCGGGACAGCCGGGGAGCTGTTTTTT. The rearrangement joins TRBV7-9 to TRBJ2-2; 7 positions match TRBD1. The V gene's germline CDR1 is SEHNR and CDR2 FQNEAQ (reference sequence). This CDR3 comprises 14 residues. The J segment lost 6 bases and the V segment lost 0 bases, leaving 1 base of the junction unmatched.

Notes on this clone: This CDR3 is also generated by other DNA sequences in the sample. For the CDR3, the DNA is TGTGCCAGCAGCCAGGGGGGTACCTACGAGCAGTACTTC. Residues: CASSQGGTYEQYF. V gene TRBV3-1 (or the pseudogene TRBV3-2) combines with J gene TRBJ2-7, with D maybe TRBD2 (6 bases). Trimming cost V 3 bases and J 2 bases, with 8 bases left between them. Per germline, CDR1 LGHDT and CDR2 YNNKEL (reference sequence). The CDR3 contains 13 residues.

This rearrangement joins TRBV11-2 to TRBJ2-1; D may be TRBD2 (6 bases). Germline CDR1 and CDR2: SGHAT and FQNNGV. V was cut by 2 bases and J by 0 bases, with 8 bases left in between. The CDR3 contains 15 residues. CDR3 sequence: CASSLREASYNEQFF. CDR3 DNA: TGTGCCAGCAGCTTAAGGGAGGCCTCCTACAATGAGCAGTTCTTC. The variable domain in full, with the rest retrieved from reference TRBV11-2 and TRBJ2-1, is EAGVAQSPRYKIIEKRQSVAFWCNPISGHATLYWYQQILGQGPKLLIQFQNNGVVDDSQLPKDRFSAERLKGVDSTLKIQPAKLEDSAVYLCASSLREASYNEQFFGPGTRLTVL.

The rearrangement joins TRBV19 to TRBJ2-2; 15 positions agree with TRBD2. J gave up 2 bases and V 8 bases, and 6 bases lay outside the gene matches. Germline V CDR1 and CDR2: LNHDA, SQIVND (reference sequence). The CDR3 is 17 amino acids. The CDR3 loop reads CASGGLAGGYNTGELFF. The CDR3 nucleotides read TGTGCCAGTGGGGGACTAGCGGGAGGTTATAACACCGGGGAGCTGTTTTTT.

The chain recombines TRBV27 with TRBJ2-1; 7 nucleotides match TRBD2. The CDR3 spans 14 residues. Germline CDR1 is MNHEY and CDR2 is SMNVEV (reference sequence). With V trimmed by 7 bases and J by 3 bases, 6 bases remained unmatched. CDR3 loop: CASKGASGYNEQFF. DNA for the CDR3: TGTGCCAGCAAGGGAGCTAGCGGCTACAATGAGCAGTTCTTC.

The J gene is TRBJ2-5, the V gene TRBV19, with 7 bases matching TRBD2. The V segment lost 2 bases and the J segment 5 bases; nucleotides outside the gene matches: 11. CDR3 length: 16 amino acids. The V gene's germline CDR1 is LNHDA and CDR2 SQIVND (reference sequence). As DNA, the CDR3 is TGTGCCAGTAGTATACCGCGGGGGAGAGGGGCCGAGACCCAGTACTTC. Residues: CASSIPRGRGAETQYF.

V is TRBV10-3 and J is TRBJ1-2; a weak D match, TRBD1 (5 bases). V was trimmed by 0 bases and J by 6 bases, leaving 8 bases between them. From germline, CDR1 is ENHRY and CDR2 SYGVKD. This CDR3 is built from 13 residues. This chain's CDR3 is CAISESRGNGYTF. DNA for the CDR3: TGTGCCATCAGTGAGTCCCGGGGGAATGGCTACACCTTC.

The gene calls are TRBV7-9 and TRBJ2-1, with 8 bases lining up with TRBD1. Germline V gene data show CDR1 as SEHNR and CDR2 as FQNEAQ (reference sequence). V lost 9 bases, J lost 10 bases, and 14 bases stayed unmatched. This CDR3 comprises 14 residues. In nucleotides, the CDR3 is TGTGCCAGTACAGGACAGGGTGGGAAGGTGGAGCAGTTCTTC. It is translated as CASTGQGGKVEQFF.

This clone has a handful of counts. CDR3 residues: CASSWKTGTEKLFF. CDR3 sequence (DNA): TGTGCCAGCAGCTGGAAGACAGGGACCGAAAAACTGTTTTTT. This chain links TRBV11-2 with TRBJ1-4; 7 positions agree with TRBD1. The CDR3 length is 14 residues. V trimming: 4 bases; J trimming: 8 bases; junction bases outside the gene matches: 7. Germline-derived CDR1 and CDR2 are SGHAT and FQNNGV. Combining the CDR3 with reference TRBV11-2 and TRBJ1-4 gives the whole variable domain EAGVAQSPRYKIIEKRQSVAFWCNPISGHATLYWYQQILGQGPKLLIQFQNNGVVDDSQLPKDRFSAERLKGVDSTLKIQPAKLEDSAVYLCASSWKTGTEKLFFGSGTQLSVL.

This clone was found once. The rearrangement uses TRBV9 and TRBJ2-2; D perhaps matches TRBD2 (5 bases). The ends were cut back, 3 bases at V and 5 bases at J, with 14 bases in the middle. The length of the CDR3 is 15 residues. Germline assignment: CDR1 SGDLS and CDR2 YYNGEE. The CDR3 DNA reads as TGTGCCAGCAGCGCAACTAGGGTTGGGACCGGGGAGCTGTTTTTT. Protein: CASSATRVGTGELFF.

This chain joins TRBV18 and TRBJ1-1, with no clear D. This CDR3 is built from 14 residues. The ends were cut back, 2 bases at V and 5 bases at J, with 12 bases in the middle. Germline lookup yields CDR1 KGHSH and CDR2 LQKENI. This CDR3 is CASSPLSQFTEAFF. The CDR3 region has the DNA TGTGCCAGCTCACCATTGTCCCAGTTTACTGAAGCTTTCTTT.

The rearrangement uses TRBV5-1 and TRBJ2-4; 10 bases agree with TRBD2. In germline, CDR1 is SGHRS, CDR2 YFSETQ. V shed 1 base, J shed 0 bases, and the junction held 4 bases outside the gene matches. This CDR3 has 17 residues. The CDR3 loop is CASSLRLAGIAKNIQYF. For the CDR3, the DNA is TGCGCCAGCAGCTTGAGACTAGCGGGTATAGCCAAAAACATTCAGTACTTC.

This clone was detected only once. This sequence joins TRBV30 and TRBJ2-7; D is perhaps TRBD2 (6 bases). Germline V lookup: CDR1 GTSNPN, CDR2 SVGIG (reference sequence). The V end lost 3 bases, the J end lost 3 bases, and 6 bases lay between the germline ends. The CDR3 is 11 residues long. In DNA form, the CDR3 reads TGTGCCTGGAGGGAGGGCTACGAGCAGTACTTC. This codes for CAWREGYEQYF. The variable domain in full, completed from reference TRBV30 and TRBJ2-7, reads SQTIHQWPATLVQPVGSPLSLECTVEGTSNPNLYWYRQAAGRGLQLLFYSVGIGQISSEVPQNLSASRPQDRQFILSSKKLLLSDSGFYLCAWREGYEQYFGPGTRLTVT.

About this clone itself: An end of the junction does not agree with germline; a read error may underlie this. The genes are TRBV9 and TRBJ1-2, with D perhaps TRBD1 (6 bases). CDR1 is SGDLS and CDR2 is YYNGEE in the germline V gene. This CDR3 spans 17 amino acids. This chain's CDR3 is CASSARGGLYLNYGYTF. The CDR3 nucleotides are TGCGCCAGCAGCGCAAGGGGGGGGCTTTATCTCAACTATGGCTACACCTTC.

The rearrangement uses TRBV5-4 and TRBJ2-3; TRBD1 matches 8 bases. This CDR3 is 16 amino acids long. Germline V gene sequence: CDR1 SGHNT, CDR2 YYREEE (reference sequence). Trimming took 0 bases from V and 2 from J; bases not matched to a gene: 5. CDR3 amino acids: CASSLEDRAYTDTQYF. In DNA form, the CDR3 reads TGTGCCAGCAGCTTGGAGGACAGGGCGTACACAGATACGCAGTATTTT.

The chain has TRBV4-1 and TRBJ2-2, with D perhaps matching TRBD2 (6 bases). V lost 4 bases, J lost 6 bases, and 15 bases lay in between. This CDR3 has 15 amino acids. Germline lookup yields CDR1 MGHRA and CDR2 YSYEKL. The CDR3 region is CASSPPYGSPGELFF. CDR3 coding DNA: TGCGCCAGCAGCCCACCCTACGGGAGCCCCGGGGAGCTGTTTTTT.

The chain employs TRBV2 and TRBJ2-3; 8 bases line up with TRBD2. The germline gives CDR1 SNHLY, CDR2 FYNNEI. The V segment lost 10 bases and the J segment 4 bases; nucleotides outside the gene matches: 10. CDR3 size: 14 residues. In DNA form, the CDR3 reads TGTGCCATCCAAATGACTAGCGACTCAGATACGCAGTATTTT. This encodes CAIQMTSDSDTQYF.

The rearrangement links TRBV11-2 to TRBJ2-5; D gene unclear. Germline CDR1 SGHAT, CDR2 FQNNGV. CDR3 length: 13 amino acids. The V gene lost 5 bases and the J gene lost 5 bases, with 12 bases spanning the gap. For the CDR3, the DNA is TGTGCCAGCAGCCCAGGCAGGCAGGAGACCCAGTACTTC. It translates to CASSPGRQETQYF.

This chain links TRBV19 with TRBJ1-2, with 8 bases that match TRBD1. CDR3 size: 14 residues. Germline V gene lookup returns CDR1 LNHDA and CDR2 SQIVND (reference sequence). J gave up 7 bases and V 4 bases, and 8 bases lay outside the gene matches. CDR3 sequence: CASSNLQGVLGYTF. In nucleotides, the CDR3 is TGTGCCAGTAGTAACCTACAGGGGGTACTTGGCTACACCTTC.

The J gene is TRBJ2-7, the V gene TRBV6-5; weak D call: TRBD2 (7 bases). The CDR3 sequence is 12 residues long. Germline V gene sequence: CDR1 MNHEY, CDR2 SVGAGI. V was clipped by 8 bases and J by 9 bases, with 17 bases between them. Written as DNA, the CDR3 is TGTGCCAGCGGGGGGGCAATGCGTGTGCAGTACTTC. Translation: CASGGAMRVQYF.

The J gene is TRBJ2-7, the V gene TRBV4-1; D may be TRBD2 (6 bases). The germline gives CDR1 MGHRA, CDR2 YSYEKL. Trimming took 1 base from V and 1 from J, leaving 8 bases between them. The CDR3 is made up of 14 amino acids. CDR3 coding DNA: TGCGCCAGCAGCCAAGTAGCGGAATCCTACGAGCAGTACTTC. Protein sequence: CASSQVAESYEQYF.

The rearrangement joins TRBV30 to TRBJ1-2, with 8 positions matching TRBD1. Germline loops: CDR1 GTSNPN, CDR2 SVGIG (reference sequence). V trimming: 5 bases; J trimming: 8 bases; junction bases outside the gene matches: 10. This CDR3 is 13 amino acids long. The CDR3 nucleotides read TGTGCCTGGGGCAACAGGGGGAATCACGGCTACACCTTC. Its protein is CAWGNRGNHGYTF.

The chain joins TRBV7-9 to TRBJ1-1; weak D call: TRBD1 (6 bases). Per germline, CDR1 SEHNR and CDR2 FQNEAQ (reference sequence). V shed 3 bases and J shed 1 base, with 12 bases lying between them. CDR3 length: 15 residues. The CDR3 spells CASSFGGAKNTEAFF. DNA of the CDR3: TGTGCCAGCAGCTTCGGGGGGGCGAAGAACACTGAAGCTTTCTTT. Supplemented by reference TRBV7-9 and TRBJ1-1, the full variable domain reads DTGVSQNPRHKITKRGQNVTFRCDPISEHNRLYWYRQTLGQGPEFLTYFQNEAQLEKSRLLSDRFSAERPKGSFSTLEIQRTEQGDSAMYLCASSFGGAKNTEAFFGQGTRLTVV.

The genes are TRBV6-5 and TRBJ1-2; the D is unclear. The germline CDR1 and CDR2 sequences are MNHEY and SVGAGI. The CDR3 extends over 15 amino acids. V was clipped by 0 bases and J by 1 base, with 9 bases between them. CDR3 DNA sequence: TGTGCCAGCAGTTACTCTGCAGGACTTAACTATGGCTACACCTTC. It is translated as CASSYSAGLNYGYTF.

The J gene is TRBJ2-1, the V gene TRBV9; 11 nucleotides match TRBD2. Unmatched junction bases numbered 11, after V lost 10 bases and J lost 5 bases. This CDR3 spans 15 amino acids. Germline lookup yields CDR1 SGDLS and CDR2 YYNGEE. The CDR3 bases are TGTGCCTCAGGGCTAGCGGGAGGAAGAGACAATGAGCAGTTCTTC. It translates to CASGLAGGRDNEQFF.

The chain recombines TRBV19 with TRBJ2-5; 12 nucleotides align to TRBD2. Germline V CDR1 and CDR2: LNHDA, SQIVND (reference sequence). Trimming at V came to 4 bases and at J to 7 bases, leaving 7 bases not matched to a gene. The CDR3 extends over 15 amino acids. In nucleotides, the CDR3 is TGTGCCAGTAGTACGACTAGCGGGAGTTGGGGGACCCAGTACTTC. It translates to CASSTTSGSWGTQYF.

This chain connects TRBV7-2 to TRBJ2-7, with 10 nucleotides matching TRBD2. This CDR3 region has 15 residues. Germline CDR1 SGHTA, CDR2 FQGNSA. V gave up 3 bases and J gave up 3 bases; unmatched junction bases: 5. The chain's CDR3 is CASSLLAGGIYEQYF. The DNA of the CDR3 is TGTGCCAGCAGCTTGTTAGCGGGAGGCATCTACGAGCAGTACTTC.

The V gene is TRBV27, the J gene TRBJ1-2; the D is unclear. CDR3 length: 15 amino acids. Germline CDR1 MNHEY, CDR2 SMNVEV (reference sequence). V was cut by 5 bases and J by 0 bases, with 13 bases left in between. The CDR3 nucleotides are TGTGCCAGCAGTCAGTGGCCCGGAGCTAACTATGGCTACACCTTC. Amino acid sequence: CASSQWPGANYGYTF.